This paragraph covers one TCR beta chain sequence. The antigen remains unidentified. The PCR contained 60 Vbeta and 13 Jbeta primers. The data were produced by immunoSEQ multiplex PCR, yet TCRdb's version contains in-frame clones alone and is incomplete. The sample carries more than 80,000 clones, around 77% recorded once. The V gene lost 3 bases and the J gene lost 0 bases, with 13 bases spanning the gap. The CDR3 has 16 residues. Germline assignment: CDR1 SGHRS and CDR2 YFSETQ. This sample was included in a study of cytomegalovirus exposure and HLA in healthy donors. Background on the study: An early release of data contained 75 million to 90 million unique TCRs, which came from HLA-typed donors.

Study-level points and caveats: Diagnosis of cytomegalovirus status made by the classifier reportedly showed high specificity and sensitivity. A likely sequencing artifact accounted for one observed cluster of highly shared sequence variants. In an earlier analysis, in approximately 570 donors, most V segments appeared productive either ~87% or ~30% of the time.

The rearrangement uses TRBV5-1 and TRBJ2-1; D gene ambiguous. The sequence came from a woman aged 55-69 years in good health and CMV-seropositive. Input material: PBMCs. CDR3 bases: TGCGCCAGCAGCTACAGCCCTGCCGACTCCTACAATGAGCAGTTCTTC. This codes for CASSYSPADSYNEQFF.